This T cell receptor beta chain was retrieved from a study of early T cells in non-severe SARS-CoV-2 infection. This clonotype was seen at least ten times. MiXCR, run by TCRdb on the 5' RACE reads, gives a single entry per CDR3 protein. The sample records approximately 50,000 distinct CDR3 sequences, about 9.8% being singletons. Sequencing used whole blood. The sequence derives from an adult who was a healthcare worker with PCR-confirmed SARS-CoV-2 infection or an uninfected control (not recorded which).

The CDR3 is CASSSGLSRYEQYF. In DNA, the CDR3 is TGTGCCAGCAGTTCGGGACTTAGTCGGTACGAGCAGTACTTC. The rearrangement links TRBV28 to TRBJ2-7, with a possible D match to TRBD2 (6 bases). This CDR3 spans 14 amino acids. Germline V gene data show CDR1 as MDHEN and CDR2 as SYDVKM. The V and J ends lost 4 bases and 4 bases respectively, with 14 bases between them.